The source of this TCR beta chain is a study of shared clonotypes between healthy human individuals. Profiled with immunoSEQ multiplex PCR; TCRdb holds only in-frame clones, not every one. The table shows around 2.1 million clones, with more than 90% occurring only once. The sequence was obtained from a man aged 18 to 29 in good health. Sequencing used naive CD4+ T cells sorted from blood. Stated subset: CD45RA+ positively selected.

The CDR3 loop reads CASSQDQDRVRHGYTF. Here the CDR3 DNA reads TGCGCCAGCAGCCAAGATCAGGACCGGGTTCGCCATGGCTACACCTTC. This chain links TRBV4-1 with TRBJ1-2; the D is unclear. The CDR3 loop spans 16 amino acids. CDR1 is MGHRA and CDR2 is YSYEKL in the germline V gene. V shed 0 bases and J shed 6 bases, with 17 bases lying between them.